This TCR beta chain was captured in a study of T cell repertoires in ileal Crohn's disease. Time point noted: proximal margin of the surgical specimen (macroscopically non-inflamed). There are a few counts of this clone. The CDR3 consists of 14 residues. Trimming took 3 bases from V and 0 from J, leaving 6 bases between them. Germline V gives CDR1 LNHDA, CDR2 SQIVND (reference sequence). Generated by immunoSEQ multiplex PCR, the TCRdb table keeps only in-frame clones and is missing some. The data show 5,300 or so clones, roughly four fifths seen once. Sequencing was carried out using ileal tissue. This TCR was sampled from an adult with Crohn's disease. The V gene is TRBV19, the J gene TRBJ1-3; D remains ambiguous. The CDR3 region is CASSITSSGNTIYF. The CDR3 DNA is TGTGCCAGTAGTATCACTAGCTCTGGAAACACCATATATTTT.